Shown below are 23 T cell receptor beta chains from a single sample sequenced in a study of blood T cells in healthy people across ages. Primers used in a second PCR of about 7 to 11 cycles were a sample-barcoded 5' primer and a J-beta primer mix. TCRdb fed the 5' RACE reads into MiXCR, producing one record per CDR3 protein. The repertoire includes about 500,000 distinct CDR3 sequences, more than 20% of them detected once, and 8.5% to 9.5% sits in the top ten. This sample was shared with a second study, whose subject was T cells of mothers and their children.

Sequencing was done on a sample of blood. The receptors originated from a boy younger than 18 in good health.

This clonotype was picked up a small number of times. The chain employs TRBV29-1 and TRBJ2-7, with 8 bases fitting TRBD2. The CDR3 loop spans 14 amino acids. From germline, CDR1 is SQVTM and CDR2 ANQGSEA. The ends lost 5 bases at V and 0 bases at J; junction bases unmatched: 6. The CDR3 sequence is CSVKLAASSYEQYF. The CDR3, as DNA: TGCAGCGTTAAACTAGCGGCCAGCTCCTACGAGCAGTACTTC.

In this sample, this clonotype turned up a few times. The chain combines TRBV20-1 with TRBJ2-1; TRBD1 might be the D (5 bases). The CDR3 contains 14 residues. The germline V and J ends were trimmed by 6 bases and 4 bases, with 16 bases remaining between them. From germline, CDR1 is DFQATT and CDR2 SNEGSKA (reference sequence). The CDR3 loop reads CSAAGGASYNEQFF. Here the CDR3 DNA reads TGCAGTGCCGCCGGTGGGGCGAGTTACAATGAGCAGTTCTTC.

Of note for this clonotype: A read error may produce the germline difference seen at one junction end. V is TRBV20-1 and J is TRBJ2-7, with TRBD1 matching 12 bases. CDR3 length equals 15 residues. From germline, CDR1 is DFQATT and CDR2 SNEGSKA (reference sequence). The CDR3, as DNA: TGCAGTGCTAGTATTCTGGGACAGGGGGCCAACGAGCGGTACTTC. Translating it yields CSASILGQGANERYF.

The sample holds a few counts of this clonotype. CDR3 in DNA: TGTGCCAGCAGTGTTGGGGACATCAGGAACTATGGCTACACCTTC. It specifies CASSVGDIRNYGYTF. The genes are TRBV6-1 and TRBJ1-2; possible D gene TRBD1, 6 bases. The V gene's germline CDR1 is MNHNS and CDR2 SASEGT. The CDR3 spans 15 residues. Trimming removed 4 bases at V and 2 bases at J, with 14 bases between.

This clonotype was recorded many times. The chain carries TRBV20-1 and TRBJ2-5, with TRBD2 identical over 8 bases. The germline V gene encodes CDR1 DFQATT and CDR2 SNEGSKA (reference sequence). This CDR3 comprises 15 residues. J gave up 4 bases and V 1 base, and 8 bases lay outside the gene matches. In DNA form, the CDR3 reads TGCAGTGCTAGAGGCCCGGGAGGGGAGTCAGAGACCCAGTACTTC. It is translated as CSARGPGGESETQYF.

This clonotype was recorded a few times. This sequence joins TRBV4-3 and TRBJ1-3; D unresolved. V lost 1 base and J lost 4, with 11 bases in between. CDR1 and CDR2 from the germline V gene are LGHNA and YSLEER. This CDR3 has 15 amino acids. The CDR3 nucleotides are TGCGCCAGCAGCCAAGTTCAGCCCGGGGGAAACACCATATATTTT. Protein sequence: CASSQVQPGGNTIYF.

This chain uses TRBV5-1 with TRBJ2-2; TRBD2 might be the D (5 bases). This CDR3 region has 16 residues. CDR1 and CDR2 from the germline V gene are SGHRS and YFSETQ. V dropped 0 bases and J dropped 0 bases, with 9 bases sitting between them. CDR3 in DNA: TGCGCCAGCAGCTTGGACCCTAGCCCGAACACCGGGGAGCTGTTTTTT. This encodes CASSLDPSPNTGELFF.

There are a few counts of this clonotype. V gene TRBV9 combines with J gene TRBJ2-1; 8 bases are shared with TRBD2. Germline CDR1 SGDLS, CDR2 YYNGEE. Trimming removed 4 bases from V and 1 base from J; junction bases left unmatched: 7. The length of the CDR3 is 16 residues. As DNA, the CDR3 is TGTGCCAGCAGCCCCTCCTTAGCGGGGTCCTACAATGAGCAGTTCTTC. This codes for CASSPSLAGSYNEQFF.

The chain has TRBV12-3 or TRBV12-4 and TRBJ2-3; TRBD1 matches at 7 bases. The DNA end favors TRBJ1-5, so the J call may be wrong. This CDR3 contains 16 residues. CDR3 DNA: TGTGCCAGCATCCCTGGGACAGTCGCTAGCACAGATACGCAGCATTTT. It codes for CASIPGTVASTDTQHF.

The V and J genes are TRBV25-1 and TRBJ2-4, with 10 bases identical to TRBD2. Unmatched junction bases numbered 7, after V lost 6 bases and J lost 8 bases. Germline V gene lookup returns CDR1 MGHDK and CDR2 SYGVNS. The CDR3 spans 14 residues. The CDR3 bases are TGTGCCAGCAGCCATCTAGCGGGGGAGCACATTCAGTACTTC. Encoded protein: CASSHLAGEHIQYF.

CDR3 DNA: TGTGCCAGCAGTTTAGTGGGTCGGGTAGGGAAGTACTTC. Translated, it gives CASSLVGRVGKYF. V and J are TRBV28 and TRBJ2-7, with D unresolved. The CDR3 spans 13 residues. Germline CDR1 reads MDHEN; CDR2 reads SYDVKM. V lost 2 bases, J lost 11 bases, and 16 bases lay in between.

The table lists this clonotype with a few counts. This sequence joins TRBV4-1 and TRBJ2-5, with 8 bases fitting TRBD2. Looked up from germline, CDR1 is MGHRA and CDR2 is YSYEKL. The CDR3 runs to 16 residues. Unmatched junction bases numbered 8, after V lost 1 base and J lost 4 bases. The CDR3 DNA sequence: TGCGCCAGCAGCCAAGGGCGGGGGGCGACAGTAGAGACCCAGTACTTC. This codes for CASSQGRGATVETQYF.

There are a few counts of this clonotype. The genes are TRBV6-2 or TRBV6-3 and TRBJ1-1; the D is unclear. Germline V gene sequence: CDR1 MNHEY, CDR2 SVGEGT. The CDR3 contains 11 residues. V shed 8 bases and J shed 5 bases, with 9 bases lying between them. The CDR3 DNA follows: TGTGCCAGCGGGTGGGGAACTGAAGCTTTCTTT. Protein: CASGWGTEAFF.

The sample holds a few counts of this clonotype. This chain joins TRBV29-1 and TRBJ2-3, with 9 bases aligning to TRBD2. The ends lost 4 bases at V and 5 bases at J; junction bases unmatched: 16. Germline V gene sequence: CDR1 SQVTM, CDR2 ANQGSEA. The CDR3 is 17 residues long. DNA of the CDR3: TGCAGCGTTGGAAGGGCCGGCGGGAGGGGAGGGAGAGATACGCAGTATTTT. Protein sequence: CSVGRAGGRGGRDTQYF.

This clonotype was counted between two and nine times. DNA of the CDR3: TGCAGTGCTAGAGGGACTAGCGGGACCGACTACGAGCAGTACTTC. It yields the protein CSARGTSGTDYEQYF. The chain joins TRBV20-1 to TRBJ2-7, with 12 bases lining up with TRBD2. The germline gives CDR1 DFQATT, CDR2 SNEGSKA (reference sequence). Unmatched junction bases numbered 4, after V lost 1 base and J lost 3 bases. The CDR3 has 15 residues.

This clonotype showed up just a few times. The rearrangement joins TRBV20-1 to TRBJ2-1; a possible D gene is TRBD2 (6 bases). The end of the DNA aligns better with TRBJ2-5, so the J call may be wrong. The CDR3 is made up of 14 amino acids. CDR1 is DFQATT, CDR2 SNEGSKA, per germline (reference sequence). The CDR3 coding sequence is TGCAGTGCCCGCGGGAAGGGTCAAAGCGAGACCCAGTACTTC. It translates to CSARGKGQSETQYF.

This chain uses TRBV29-1 with TRBJ2-1; D is undetermined. Germline assignment: CDR1 SQVTM and CDR2 ANQGSEA. The V gene lost 0 bases and the J gene lost 3 bases, with 9 bases spanning the gap. The CDR3 has 14 amino acids. CDR3 DNA sequence: TGCAGCGTTGAAGATGCAGAATTCTACAATGAGCAGTTCTTC. Its protein product is CSVEDAEFYNEQFF.

This chain links TRBV2 with TRBJ2-1; 9 bases align to TRBD2. The CDR3 has 15 residues. Germline V gene data show CDR1 as SNHLY and CDR2 as FYNNEI. J gave up 5 bases and V 7 bases, and 9 bases lay outside the gene matches. The CDR3 here is CASTSVGLADNEQFF. The CDR3 region has the DNA TGTGCCAGCACATCTGTGGGACTAGCCGACAATGAGCAGTTCTTC.

The gene calls are TRBV9 and TRBJ1-4, with 7 bases that match TRBD1. This CDR3 has 15 amino acids. Germline CDR1 is SGDLS and CDR2 is YYNGEE. V trimming: 3 bases; J trimming: 5 bases; junction bases outside the gene matches: 7. The DNA for the CDR3 is TGTGCCAGCAGCGCTGACAGGGAGAACAATGAAAAACTGTTTTTT. This codes for CASSADRENNEKLFF.

This clonotype showed up just a few times. V gene TRBV7-9 combines with J gene TRBJ1-2; maybe TRBD1 (5 bases). V was trimmed by 5 bases and J by 7 bases, leaving 14 bases between them. This CDR3 contains 13 residues. Germline CDR1 SEHNR, CDR2 FQNEAQ (reference sequence). In DNA, the CDR3 is TGTGCCAGCAGCCGGGGGACGGCCGCTGGCTACACCTTC. Protein sequence: CASSRGTAAGYTF.

V and J are TRBV6-2 or TRBV6-3 and TRBJ2-1, with D perhaps TRBD2 (6 bases). The germline CDR1 and CDR2 sequences are MNHEY and SVGEGT. Trimming removed 6 bases at V and 0 bases at J, with 12 bases between. The CDR3 has 15 residues. Here the CDR3 reads CASSPGEVSYNEQFF. DNA for the CDR3: TGTGCCAGCAGCCCCGGGGAGGTCTCCTACAATGAGCAGTTCTTC.

This clonotype was seen a handful of times. The chain couples TRBV15 to TRBJ1-5, with 7 positions matching TRBD1. The junction had 7 bases not matched to a gene; V was cut back by 5 bases and J by 9 bases. Germline V gives CDR1 LNHNV, CDR2 YYDKDF (reference sequence). This CDR3 is 13 amino acids long. The DNA of the CDR3 is TGTGCCACCAGCCCTGACAGGGTCGGGCCCCAGCATTTT. Translating it yields CATSPDRVGPQHF.

This clonotype was seen a handful of times. CDR3 in amino acids: CASSLLGPTQNEKLFF. For the CDR3, the DNA is TGTGCCAGCAGTTTACTTGGGCCGACTCAAAATGAAAAACTGTTTTTT. This chain links TRBV27 with TRBJ1-4, with D hard to call. Looked up from germline, CDR1 is MNHEY and CDR2 is SMNVEV (reference sequence). The V end lost 2 bases, the J end lost 5 bases, and 15 bases lay between the germline ends. This CDR3 has 16 residues.